This T cell receptor (beta chain) was retrieved from a study of cytomegalovirus exposure and HLA in healthy donors. Across the study: The 110 million or so unique TCR beta sequences, from about 179 million T cells, were found by an earlier analysis. The early release's HLA-typed donors yielded tens of millions of unique TCRs.

Study outcomes and limitations: The study designated about 180 TCR beta chains cytomegalovirus-associated.

CDR3 length: 11 residues. The V gene's germline CDR1 is SNHLY and CDR2 FYNNEI. About this clone: Its antigen is still unknown.

The PCR employed 60 Vbeta primers together with 13 Jbeta primers. Clones were read by immunoSEQ multiplex PCR, and TCRdb kept only the in-frame ones, dropping some. Its clone listing holds about 120,000 clones. The donors comprised healthy bone marrow donors. This chain connects TRBV2 to TRBJ2-5; D call uncertain. The end of the DNA is better explained by TRBJ2-7, so the J call may be wrong. The source material was PBMCs. The clonotype was recovered from a man between 18 and 35 years old in good health and CMV-seronegative. CDR3 sequence reads: CASSENYEQYF. CDR3 DNA: TGTGCCAGCAGTGAAAACTACGAGCAGTACTTC.